This TCR beta chain was profiled in a study of radiation and T cells in renal cell carcinoma. As for the study in general: Nephrectomy followed 15 Gy stereotactic body radiation by 4 weeks.

The repertoire was sequenced with immunoSEQ multiplex PCR; TCRdb's copy has only in-frame clones and lacks some. This sample carries 100,000 to 150,000 clones, more than 75% of them seen once, and the ten largest clones take 4.5% to 7.5%. Trimming took 3 bases from V and 4 from J; bases not matched to a gene: 16. In germline, CDR1 is SGDLS, CDR2 YYNGEE. The CDR3 is 18 amino acids. With respect to this clone: Its target is unknown.

The time point denotes: blood 2 weeks post-SBRT. Described treatment: 15 Gy SBRT to primary tumor, nephrectomy 4 weeks later. Serial blood draws occurred at baseline and 2 and 4 weeks post-SBRT. This renal cell carcinoma was of the clear cell type. Findings and caveats of the study: Baseline intratumoral clonotype presence is unknown without pretreatment biopsies.

Specimen: blood, collected from a patient whose treatment included radiotherapy and nephrectomy. The chain uses TRBV9 and TRBJ1-2; the match to TRBD1 covers 9 bases. The clonotype was recovered from a woman in her seventies with renal cell carcinoma. The CDR3 sequence: CASSEGGPGQGRRYGYTF. CDR3 in DNA: TGTGCCAGCAGCGAGGGTGGACCGGGACAGGGCAGGCGCTATGGCTACACCTTC.